This TCR beta chain was documented in a study of shared clonotypes between healthy human individuals. Positively selected for CCR7, the CD45RO-negative cells used as naive CD8 cells excluded terminally differentiated effector memory CD45RA+ cells. The CDR3 contains 13 residues. Germline V gene data show CDR1 as SGHNT and CDR2 as YYREEE (reference sequence). Trimming shortened V by 1 base and J by 3 bases, and 8 bases separated the two germline ends. Source study methods: Filtering of immunoSEQ junctional sequences could not match full-length read filtering. Sequencing was performed with immunoSEQ multiplex PCR; in TCRdb, only in-frame clones are kept and a portion is missing. V, J and clone size were drawn from that table, and D and trimming were deduced from the DNA. Here the sample spans approximately 840,000 clones, about 96% being singletons.

Sequencing used naive CD8+ T cells sorted from blood. The chain is built from TRBV5-4 and TRBJ2-7; D gene ambiguous. The clonotype comes from a man aged 25-45 years in good health. The CDR3 region is CASSLTEDYEQYF. CDR3 bases: TGTGCCAGCAGCTTGACCGAGGACTACGAGCAGTACTTC.